The TCR beta chain described here comes from a study of blood T cell repertoires in COVID-19. At the level of the study: Acute and convalescent COVID-19 samples came from the United States, Italy and Spain.

In the authors' methods: Counts of nucleated cells, estimated from reference gene primer amplification, were obtained. The table came from immunoSEQ multiplex PCR; TCRdb's copy has only in-frame clones and leaves some out. D and trimming come from the DNA, and the V and J calls and clone size come from that table. Of some 290,000 clones listed, roughly 89% were seen once; the top ten hold over 8.5%. Trimming cost V 3 bases and J 1 base, with 16 bases left between them. The germline gives CDR1 ENHRY, CDR2 SYGVKD. CDR3 length: 18 residues. Participants' reported clinical history set cohort assignment. Two negative PCRs, clearance, or symptom resolution characterized the recovered Cohort 3 donors.

The TCR sequence derives from a woman aged 25 to 39 who had recovered from COVID-19. The V and J genes are TRBV10-3 and TRBJ2-6, with D hard to call. Sequences were obtained from PBMCs or T cells enriched from blood (not recorded which). CDR3 sequence reads: CAISDTSVGLSGANVLTF. CDR3 sequence (DNA): TGTGCCATCAGTGATACGTCTGTTGGGCTTTCTGGGGCCAACGTCCTGACTTTC.